This T cell receptor beta chain was sequenced during a study of blood T cell repertoires in COVID-19. Sequencing was performed with immunoSEQ multiplex PCR; in TCRdb, only in-frame clones are kept and a portion is missing. This sample has a few hundred thousand clones; over 75% occur once, and the top ten carry approximately 1.5%. Germline V gene lookup returns CDR1 SEHNR and CDR2 FQNEAQ (reference sequence). V lost 5 bases to trimming and J lost 7 bases; unmatched junction nucleotides: 11. The length of the CDR3 is 16 residues. The source of this sequence is a woman between 18 and 30 years old who had been exposed to COVID-19. V is TRBV7-9 and J is TRBJ1-4; 9 nucleotides align to TRBD1. Sample: PBMCs or T cells enriched from blood (not recorded which). Written as DNA, the CDR3 is TGTGCCAGCAGCCGAGACAGGGGGAAGGAGGGTGAAAAACTGTTTTTT. Translated: CASSRDRGKEGEKLFF.